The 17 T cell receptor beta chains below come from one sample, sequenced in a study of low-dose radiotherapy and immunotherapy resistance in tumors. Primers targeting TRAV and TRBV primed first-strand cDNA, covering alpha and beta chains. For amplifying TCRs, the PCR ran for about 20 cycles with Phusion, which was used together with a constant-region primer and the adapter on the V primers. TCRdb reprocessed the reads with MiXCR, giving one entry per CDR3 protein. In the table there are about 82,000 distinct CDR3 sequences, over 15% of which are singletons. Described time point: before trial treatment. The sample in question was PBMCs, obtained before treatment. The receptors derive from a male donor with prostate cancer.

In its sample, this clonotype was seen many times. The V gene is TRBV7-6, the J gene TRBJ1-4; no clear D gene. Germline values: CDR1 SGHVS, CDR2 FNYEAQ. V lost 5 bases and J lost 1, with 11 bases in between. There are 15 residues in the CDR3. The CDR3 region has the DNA TGTGCCAGCAGCCCCCGTCTAGGAACTAATGAAAAACTGTTTTTT. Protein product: CASSPRLGTNEKLFF.

The CDR3 loop is CASGGRGREVYGYTF. The CDR3 region has the DNA TGTGCCAGCGGGGGGCGTGGCCGGGAGGTCTATGGCTACACCTTC. This chain connects TRBV19 to TRBJ1-2, with a weak D call TRBD1 (6 bases). Germline CDR1 reads LNHDA; CDR2 reads SQIVND (reference sequence). The CDR3 is 15 amino acids. Trimming removed 9 bases at V and 4 bases at J, with 21 bases between.

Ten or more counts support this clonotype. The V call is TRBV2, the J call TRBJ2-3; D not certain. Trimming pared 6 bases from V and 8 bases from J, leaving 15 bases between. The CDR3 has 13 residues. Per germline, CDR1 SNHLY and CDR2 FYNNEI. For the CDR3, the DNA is TGTGCCAGCAGCGCTAGTACTTCCGGTACGCAGTATTTT. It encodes CASSASTSGTQYF.

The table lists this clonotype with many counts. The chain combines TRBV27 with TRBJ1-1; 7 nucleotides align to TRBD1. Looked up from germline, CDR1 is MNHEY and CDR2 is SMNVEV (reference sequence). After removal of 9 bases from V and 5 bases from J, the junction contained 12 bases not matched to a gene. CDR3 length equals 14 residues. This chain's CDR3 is CASNDRAVSTEAFF. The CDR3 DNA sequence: TGTGCCAGTAACGACAGGGCCGTATCTACTGAAGCTTTCTTT.

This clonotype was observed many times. The CDR3 is CASTRGATYNEQFF. In nucleotides, the CDR3 is TGTGCCAGCACGCGGGGGGCTACCTACAATGAGCAGTTCTTC. The V gene is TRBV2, the J gene TRBJ2-1, with 8 bases lining up with TRBD2. The trim removed 7 bases at V and 2 bases at J, leaving 4 bases unmatched. The CDR3 runs to 14 residues. The germline V gene encodes CDR1 SNHLY and CDR2 FYNNEI.

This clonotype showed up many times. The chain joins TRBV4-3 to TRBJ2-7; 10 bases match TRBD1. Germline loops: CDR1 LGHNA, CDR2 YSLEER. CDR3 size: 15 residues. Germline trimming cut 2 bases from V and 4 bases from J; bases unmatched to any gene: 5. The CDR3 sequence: CASSQIGDRGYEQYF. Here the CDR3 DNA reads TGCGCCAGCAGCCAAATTGGGGACAGGGGATACGAGCAGTACTTC.

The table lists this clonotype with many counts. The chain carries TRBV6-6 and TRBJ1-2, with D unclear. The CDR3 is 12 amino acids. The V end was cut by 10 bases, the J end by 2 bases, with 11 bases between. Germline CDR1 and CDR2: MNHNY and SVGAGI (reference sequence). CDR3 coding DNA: TGTGCCACGAGGTTGGGGAACTATGGCTACACCTTC. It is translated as CATRLGNYGYTF.

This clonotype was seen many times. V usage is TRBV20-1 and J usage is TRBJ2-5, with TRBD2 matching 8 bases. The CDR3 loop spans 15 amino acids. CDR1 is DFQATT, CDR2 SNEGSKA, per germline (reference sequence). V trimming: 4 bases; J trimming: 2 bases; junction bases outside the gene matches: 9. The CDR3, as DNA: TGCAGTGCTACGCCGCTAGCGGGTGGGCAAGAGACCCAGTACTTC. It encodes CSATPLAGGQETQYF.

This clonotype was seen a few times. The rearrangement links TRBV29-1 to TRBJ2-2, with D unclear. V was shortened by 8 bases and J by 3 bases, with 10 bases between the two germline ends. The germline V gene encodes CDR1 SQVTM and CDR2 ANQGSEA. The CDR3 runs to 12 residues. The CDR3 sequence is CSWAEDTGELFF. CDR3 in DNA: TGCAGCTGGGCAGAGGACACCGGGGAGCTGTTTTTT.

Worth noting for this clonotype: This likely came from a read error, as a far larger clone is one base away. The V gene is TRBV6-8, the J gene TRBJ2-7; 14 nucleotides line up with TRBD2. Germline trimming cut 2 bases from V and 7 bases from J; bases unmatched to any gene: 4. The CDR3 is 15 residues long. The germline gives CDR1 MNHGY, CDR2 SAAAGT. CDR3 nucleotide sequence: TGTGCCAGCAGTTACGGGACTAGCGGGGGCAATGAGCAGTACTTC. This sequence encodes CASSYGTSGGNEQYF.

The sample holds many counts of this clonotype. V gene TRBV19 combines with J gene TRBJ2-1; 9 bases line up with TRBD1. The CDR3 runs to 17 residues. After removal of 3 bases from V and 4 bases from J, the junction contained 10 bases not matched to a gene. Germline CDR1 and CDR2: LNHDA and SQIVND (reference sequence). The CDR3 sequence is CASSMGRTGVSYNEQFF. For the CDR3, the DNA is TGTGCCAGTAGTATGGGAAGGACAGGGGTTTCTTACAATGAGCAGTTCTTC.

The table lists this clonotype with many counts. DNA for the CDR3: TGTGCCAGCAGCTTGTTGTCCCAAGAGACCCAGTACTTC. It translates to CASSLLSQETQYF. The J gene is TRBJ2-5, the V gene TRBV5-5; D unresolved. The V and J ends lost 1 base and 1 base respectively, with 5 bases between them. Germline lookup yields CDR1 SGHKS and CDR2 YYEKEE (reference sequence). This CDR3 is built from 13 residues.

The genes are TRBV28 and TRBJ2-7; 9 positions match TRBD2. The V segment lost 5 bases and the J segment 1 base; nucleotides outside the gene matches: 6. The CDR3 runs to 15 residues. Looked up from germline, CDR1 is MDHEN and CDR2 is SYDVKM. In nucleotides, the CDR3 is TGTGCCAGCAGTGGGAGCGGGGGGCGTTCCTACGAGCAGTACTTC. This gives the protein CASSGSGGRSYEQYF.

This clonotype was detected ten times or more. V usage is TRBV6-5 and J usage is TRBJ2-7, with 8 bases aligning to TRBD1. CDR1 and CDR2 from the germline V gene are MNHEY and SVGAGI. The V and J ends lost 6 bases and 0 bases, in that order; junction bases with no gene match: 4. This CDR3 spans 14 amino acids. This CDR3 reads CASSWDRSSYEQYF. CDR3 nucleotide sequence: TGTGCCAGCAGCTGGGACAGGAGCTCCTACGAGCAGTACTTC.

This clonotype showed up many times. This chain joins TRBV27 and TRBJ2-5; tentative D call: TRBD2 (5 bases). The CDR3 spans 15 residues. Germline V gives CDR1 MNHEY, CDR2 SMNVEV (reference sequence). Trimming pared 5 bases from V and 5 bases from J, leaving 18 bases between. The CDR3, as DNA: TGTGCCAGCAGTCTTACTAGTCCCGCCTGGGAGACCCAGTACTTC. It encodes CASSLTSPAWETQYF.

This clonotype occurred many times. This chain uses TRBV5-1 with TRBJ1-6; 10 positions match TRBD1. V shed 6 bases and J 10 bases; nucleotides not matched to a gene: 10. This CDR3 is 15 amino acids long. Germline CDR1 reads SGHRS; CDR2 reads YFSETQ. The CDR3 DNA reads TGCGCCAGCAAGGAGTCCGGGACAGGGGTCTCACCCCTCCACTTT. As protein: CASKESGTGVSPLHF.

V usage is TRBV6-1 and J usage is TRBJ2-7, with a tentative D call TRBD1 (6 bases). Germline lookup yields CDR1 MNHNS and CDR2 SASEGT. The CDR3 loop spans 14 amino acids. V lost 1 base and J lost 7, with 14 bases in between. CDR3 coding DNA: TGTGCCAGCAGTGAAGACAGCAGGGGTCGGGAGCAGTACTTC. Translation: CASSEDSRGREQYF.